The T cell receptor beta chain under discussion was sequenced for a study of cytomegalovirus exposure and HLA in healthy donors. For the study at large: Later analysis reported that the approximately 130 validation repertoires shared the platform of the roughly 630 first-cohort repertoires.

This clone has only a few counts. Its specificity is not known. As the CDR3 is not closed by the conserved phenylalanine or tryptophan, this likely results from a read error. No DNA is shown, since the ends of the CDR3 on it are uncertain; the CDR3 is the one TCRdb lists. The germline V gene encodes CDR1 ENHRY and CDR2 SYGVKD. The CDR3 spans 8 amino acids, including both terminal residues. The assay was immunoSEQ multiplex PCR, and TCRdb's table has in-frame clones only and misses some. Of some 150,000 clones in the sample, approximately 89% were seen once. General study results and limits: Researchers catalogued some 160 TCR beta chains as cytomegalovirus-associated. Rarity characterized most TCR sequences, yet some public TCRs appeared in many donors. A subsequent analysis found that TCR clusters from the first cohort also tended to co-occur in the approximately 130 validation repertoires, with approximately 95% of cluster scores above 0.

This TCR came from a man between 18 and 35 years old in good health and CMV-seronegative. Sample: PBMCs. The chain joins TRBV10-3 to TRBJ2-7; TRBD2 is taken as the D call from the table, unchecked against the DNA. The chain's CDR3 is CAINAPPI.